The entry below describes one T cell receptor beta chain. The germline gives CDR1 SGHRS, CDR2 YFSETQ. The V end lost 0 bases, the J end lost 0 bases, and 7 bases lay between the germline ends. The CDR3 spans 16 residues. Categorization into cohorts depended on clinical history that participants reported. Participants in the exposed group had met a COVID-19 case in the 2 weeks before joining the study. This record belongs to a study of blood T cell repertoires in COVID-19. TCRdb's table, derived via immunoSEQ multiplex PCR, lists solely in-frame clones and lacks some. The table includes over 200,000 clones, approximately 86% detected once.

The chain combines TRBV5-1 with TRBJ1-6, with unresolved D. The sequencing input was PBMCs or T cells enriched from blood (not recorded which). This sequence was found in a woman aged 25 to 45 who had been exposed to COVID-19. The CDR3 DNA sequence: TGCGCCAGCAGCTTGGGGGCGAGCTCCTATAATTCACCCCTCCACTTT. Its translation is CASSLGASSYNSPLHF.